A single TCR beta chain is shown here with its context. What it recognizes is unknown. This entry comes from a study of early T cells in non-severe SARS-CoV-2 infection. Whole-study results and caveats: VDJdb matching skewed toward anti-spike CD8 responses, missing private and CD4 specificities.

Germline CDR1 is PRHDT and CDR2 is FYEKMQ (reference sequence). This CDR3 has 15 residues. The V end was cut by 5 bases, the J end by 2 bases, with 15 bases between. As part of library construction, unique molecular identifiers were attached to individual cDNA molecules. TCRdb called the 5' RACE reads again in MiXCR, with one record for every CDR3 protein. The table shows about 76,000 distinct CDR3 sequences, with roughly 16% occurring only once. The sequence derives from an adult who was a healthcare worker with PCR-confirmed SARS-CoV-2 infection or an uninfected control (not recorded which). The chain combines TRBV13 with TRBJ1-1; unclear D gene. The sample taken for sequencing was whole blood. The CDR3 region has the DNA TGTGCCAGCAGCATGGTCGGAGGTGAAAACACTGAAGCTTTCTTT. It translates to CASSMVGGENTEAFF.